This is a list of T cell receptor beta chains from one sample in a study of T cells in Graves' hyperthyroidism and ophthalmopathy. TCRdb used MiXCR to reprocess the multiplex PCR reads, holding one entry per CDR3 protein. The sample has roughly 710,000 distinct CDR3 sequences, approximately 40% seen once. Specimen: blood. The receptors come from a woman in her thirties or forties with Graves' hyperthyroidism. Each CDR3 is given with its conserved first and last residue. D genes are given only for firm matches. Part of the rows lack a size; the others show once, few, many or a class for expanded clones.

d_call,v_call,clone_size,j_call,cdr3_nt,cdr3_aa
NA,TRBV20-1,NA,TRBJ2-5,TGCAGTGCGGGCGGGGTCAGGGGAGAGACCCAGTACTTC,CSAGGVRGETQYF
NA,TRBV2,NA,TRBJ2-2,TGTGCCAGCAGTTGGTCAGTACGCAACGGGGAGCTGTTTTTT,CASSWSVRNGELFF
NA,TRBV7-9,NA,TRBJ2-7,TGCGCCAGCAGCCAATTAACAGGCTACGAGCAGTACTTC,CASSQLTGYEQYF
NA,TRBV7-9,few,TRBJ1-2,TGTGCCAGCAGCAGAGGGGGGATCGACCATGGCTACACCTTC,CASSRGGIDHGYTF
TRBD1,TRBV6-5,many,TRBJ1-2,TGTGCCAGCAGTTATTGGGACAGGGGATCTACGGGCTACACCTTC,CASSYWDRGSTGYTF
NA,TRBV7-9,many,TRBJ1-2,TGTGCCAGCAGCCCGGGGTCCGCCTATGGCTACACCTTC,CASSPGSAYGYTF
NA,TRBV19,NA,TRBJ1-5,TGTGCCAGTAGTATATCAGGGTCCTATAGCAATCAGCCCCAGCATTTT,CASSISGSYSNQPQHF
NA,TRBV25-1,many,TRBJ1-2,TGTGCCAGCAGTGAATGGGGTGGCTACACCTTC,CASSEWGGYTF
TRBD1,TRBV6-5,many,TRBJ1-6,TGTGCCAGCAGTGGGGGACAGCGAAATTCACCCCTCCACTTT,CASSGGQRNSPLHF
TRBD1,TRBV6-6,NA,TRBJ1-1,TGTGCCAGCAGTTACTCTGCAGGGGGAATGAACACTGAAGCTTTCTTT,CASSYSAGGMNTEAFF
NA,TRBV25-1,NA,TRBJ1-2,TGTGCCAGCAGCCTCGGGGCGCCCAAGGGCTACACCTTC,CASSLGAPKGYTF
NA,TRBV10-2,NA,TRBJ1-6,TGCGCCAGCACTGGAACAAGGGAGAATTCACCCCTCCACTTT,CASTGTRENSPLHF
TRBD2,TRBV7-2,NA,TRBJ2-5,TGTGCCAGCAGCTTAGCCCGGACTAGCGGGAGGCTAAAAGAGACCCAGTACTTC,CASSLARTSGRLKETQYF
TRBD1,TRBV7-8,NA,TRBJ2-7,TGTGCCAGCAGCTCGCCGGACAGGGGGAGCTCCTACGAGCAGTACTTC,CASSSPDRGSSYEQYF
NA,TRBV5-4,few,TRBJ2-7,TGTGCCAGCAGCTTGGGGGGACCGGAGGCCCACGAGCAGTACTTC,CASSLGGPEAHEQYF
TRBD2,TRBV19,many,TRBJ2-7,TGTGCCAGTAGTAATGGACTAGCGGGTTACGAGCAGTACTTC,CASSNGLAGYEQYF
NA,TRBV7-9,NA,TRBJ1-4,TGTGCCAGCGGCTTAAACGCCCCGAGTATTAATGAAAAACTGTTTTTT,CASGLNAPSINEKLFF
NA,TRBV12-3/TRBV12-4,NA,TRBJ1-2,TGTGCCAGCAGCCTAGAACGGAGTTTCCTCTATGGCTACACCTTC,CASSLERSFLYGYTF
NA,TRBV28,NA,TRBJ2-7,TGTGCCAGCGGGGCTGGGTTCTACGAGCAGTACTTC,CASGAGFYEQYF
NA,TRBV6-5,NA,TRBJ2-6,TGTGCCAGCAGTTTATCTCCGACTGGGGCCAACGTCCTGACTTTC,CASSLSPTGANVLTF
NA,TRBV10-2,many,TRBJ1-2,TGCGCCAGCAGTTCGGATAGAAATGGCTACACCTTC,CASSSDRNGYTF
NA,TRBV20-1,many,TRBJ2-5,TGCAGTGCTGCGGGGGCCCAAGAGACCCAGTACTTC,CSAAGAQETQYF
TRBD1,TRBV27,NA,TRBJ1-2,TGTGCCAGCAGGAAAAGGACAGGGGTGACTAACTATGGCTACACCTTC,CASRKRTGVTNYGYTF
NA,TRBV4-3,NA,TRBJ2-2,TGCGCCAGCAGCCAAGAATCGGCAGGCACCGGGGAGCTGTTTTTT,CASSQESAGTGELFF
NA,TRBV7-2,NA,TRBJ1-3,TGTGCCTGCTCCAGGGGACAAGGAAACACCATATATTTT,CACSRGQGNTIYF
TRBD2,TRBV2,NA,TRBJ2-2,TGTGTCAGCAGCTTCGGACTAGCGGGGACCGGGGAGCTGTTTTTT,CVSSFGLAGTGELFF
TRBD1,TRBV7-2,NA,TRBJ1-1,TGTGCCAGCAGCTACTACAGGGGGTGGAACACTGAAGCTTTCTTT,CASSYYRGWNTEAFF
TRBD1,TRBV7-2,NA,TRBJ1-2,TGTGCCAGCTCACCACCGCCACGGGGCGGGGACAGACTACGCTATGGCTACACCTTC,CASSPPPRGGDRLRYGYTF
NA,TRBV19,NA,TRBJ1-6,TGTGCCAGTAGCCGCGGGGGTCCTCCTAATTCACCCCTCCACTTT,CASSRGGPPNSPLHF
NA,TRBV9,few,TRBJ1-5,TGTGCCAGCAGCGTAGAGGCGGCTAATCAGCCCCAGCATTTT,CASSVEAANQPQHF
NA,TRBV6-5,many,TRBJ1-1,TGTGCCAGCAGTGACAGGAAATACACTGAAGCTTTCTTT,CASSDRKYTEAFF
NA,TRBV27,many,TRBJ1-5,TGTGCCAGCGGACCGGGGGAACAGCCCCAGCATTTT,CASGPGEQPQHF
TRBD1,TRBV18,many,TRBJ2-7,TGTGCCAGCAGCCCCGGACAGGGCAACGAGCAGTACTTC,CASSPGQGNEQYF
NA,TRBV7-8,NA,TRBJ1-4,TGTGCCAGCACTAGTACCCGGAAGGGGACGGAAAAACTGTTTTTT,CASTSTRKGTEKLFF
TRBD2,TRBV24-1,NA,TRBJ2-1,TGTGCCACCAGTGATCCTCGTAGGACTAGCGGGAGTTACAATGAGCAGTTCTTC,CATSDPRRTSGSYNEQFF
TRBD1,TRBV11-2,NA,TRBJ2-7,TGTGCCAGCAGCTCGGGGACAGGGGGCTCTGCGTACGAGCAGTACTTC,CASSSGTGGSAYEQYF
TRBD1,TRBV10-3,NA,TRBJ2-7,TGTGCCATCAGCCCGACGGGACAGGGACGCTACGAGCAGTACTTC,CAISPTGQGRYEQYF
NA,TRBV7-9,NA,TRBJ2-3,TGTGCCAGCAGCCGCTCGGGGGAGGTGGCAGATACGCAGTATTTT,CASSRSGEVADTQYF
TRBD1,TRBV6-2/TRBV6-3,once,TRBJ1-5,TGTGCCAGCCATCGGCGGGACAGGGGCGGTCAGCCCCAGCATTTT,CASHRRDRGGQPQHF
NA,TRBV7-2,once,TRBJ2-7,TGTGCCAGCAGGCAGCGAAGGACAGCCGGGACAAACTACGAGCAGTACTTC,CASRQRRTAGTNYEQYF
TRBD1,TRBV12-3/TRBV12-4,NA,TRBJ1-1,TGTGCCAGCACCCAGGGGGGGGAAATTGAAGCTTTCTTT,CASTQGGEIEAFF